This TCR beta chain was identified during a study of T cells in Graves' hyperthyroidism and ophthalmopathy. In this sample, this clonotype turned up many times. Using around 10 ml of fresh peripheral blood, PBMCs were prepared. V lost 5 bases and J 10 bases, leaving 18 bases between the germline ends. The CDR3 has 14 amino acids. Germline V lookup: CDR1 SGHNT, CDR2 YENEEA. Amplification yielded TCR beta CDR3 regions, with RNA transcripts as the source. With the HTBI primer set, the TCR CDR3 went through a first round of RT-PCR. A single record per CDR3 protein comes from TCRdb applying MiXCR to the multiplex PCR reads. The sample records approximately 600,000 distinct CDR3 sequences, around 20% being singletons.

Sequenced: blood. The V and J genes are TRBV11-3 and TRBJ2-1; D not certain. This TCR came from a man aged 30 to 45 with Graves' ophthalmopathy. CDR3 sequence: CASSPDSALKEQFF. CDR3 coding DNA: TGTGCCAGCAGCCCTGACTCGGCCTTAAAGGAGCAGTTCTTC.